This is a list of T cell receptor beta chains from one sample in a study of blood T cell repertoires in COVID-19. The method was immunoSEQ multiplex PCR; TCRdb's version includes in-frame clones alone and lacks a portion of them. The data contain 300,000 to 400,000 clones, over 70% of them singletons. Sequenced material: peripheral blood. The receptor source for this set is a woman aged 45-60 years with COVID-19, enrolled during active disease. CDR3s include the opening cysteine and the closing phenylalanine or tryptophan. D genes are given only for firm matches.

D	V	J	CDR3
TRBD1	TRBV7-6	TRBJ1-3	CASSRGQKSSGNTIYF
.	TRBV24-1	TRBJ2-2	CATSDPDRHRNTGELFF
TRBD2	TRBV6-4	TRBJ2-1	CASSVSGGKYNEQFF
TRBD1	TRBV5-4	TRBJ2-7	CASSLDRTGRYEQYF
TRBD2	TRBV7-7	TRBJ2-5	CASSLFDRGGETQYF
.	TRBV30	TRBJ2-7	CAWSRDRTYEQYF
TRBD2	TRBV2	TRBJ2-1	CASSEGLDYGEQFF
TRBD2	TRBV28	TRBJ2-7	CATDRLAGGEQYF
.	TRBV19	TRBJ2-2	CASSSYEASANTGELFF
TRBD1	TRBV28	TRBJ2-1	CASRHRDSFNEQFF
TRBD1	TRBV7-2	TRBJ2-1	CASLKDRGAVWNEQFF
.	TRBV19	TRBJ2-5	CASSIRYGVWETQYF
TRBD1	TRBV11-2	TRBJ2-2	CASSVRTGSGELFF
.	TRBV7-9	TRBJ1-1	CASSLSGQGNTEAFF
.	TRBV27	TRBJ1-2	CASSSLQGYYGYTF
TRBD1	TRBV27	TRBJ2-5	CASSTNRGETQYF
.	TRBV11-3	TRBJ1-1	CASSRGWNTEAFF
.	TRBV11-3	TRBJ2-1	CASSDSSIGRQHNEQFF
TRBD1	TRBV5-1	TRBJ2-1	CASSLGDSNEQFF
TRBD2	TRBV5-8	TRBJ2-3	CASSTPGLAGSITDTQYF
TRBD2	TRBV7-9	TRBJ2-3	CASSLITSGKRDTQYF
.	TRBV12-5	TRBJ1-1	CASGLVLTASMNTEAFF
TRBD2	TRBV5-1	TRBJ2-2	CASSGTSGRALPPGELFF
TRBD1	TRBV19	TRBJ2-7	CASSPGTGYYEQYF
.	TRBV21-1	TRBJ1-3	CASSKDFLSGNTIYF
.	TRBV6-5	TRBJ1-2	CASSYSRGRSGYTF
.	TRBV20-1	TRBJ1-1	CSASRQTNTEAFF
TRBD2	TRBV19	TRBJ2-5	CASSRTSGSVRETQYF
.	TRBV6-2/TRBV6-3	TRBJ2-3	CASSFQWATVDTQYF
.	TRBV3-1/TRBV3-2	TRBJ1-5	CASSQDVTGTRPQHF
TRBD1	TRBV5-4	TRBJ2-1	CASSKTGAWNEQFF
TRBD2	TRBV20-1	TRBJ2-5	CSASRSSGRIGRETQYF
TRBD1	TRBV18	TRBJ2-6	CASSPRPGTGVINSGANVLTF
.	TRBV13	TRBJ1-3	CASSSPGGDGNTIYF
TRBD1	TRBV18	TRBJ1-1	CASSPRGQGAADTEAFF
TRBD1	TRBV28	TRBJ2-7	CASSQLTGGSDEQYF
.	TRBV3-1/TRBV3-2	TRBJ1-1	CASSQSENTEAFF
.	TRBV2	TRBJ1-2	CASSQDLGGYTF
.	TRBV27	TRBJ1-5	CASSSAREAYSNQPQHF
TRBD2	TRBV27	TRBJ2-5	CASSWRTGTSVETQYF
.	TRBV18	TRBJ1-2	CASSPETGSYGYTF
.	TRBV6-5	TRBJ2-3	CASSYLTWQDTDTQYF
.	TRBV11-2	TRBJ1-2	CASSLAGYGYTF
TRBD2	TRBV19	TRBJ2-1	CASATSAYNEQFF
.	TRBV7-9	TRBJ2-1	CATQTEVYNEQFF
.	TRBV11-3	TRBJ2-5	CASSSGRRGVQETQYF
.	TRBV19	TRBJ1-1	CASMEWGPNTEAFF
.	TRBV9	TRBJ1-2	CASSVAWGDTYGYTF
.	TRBV5-1	TRBJ1-5	CASSFNGDNAAPQHF
.	TRBV19	TRBJ1-1	CASSIGQLDEAFF
.	TRBV6-6	TRBJ2-3	CASSYSGTDTQYF